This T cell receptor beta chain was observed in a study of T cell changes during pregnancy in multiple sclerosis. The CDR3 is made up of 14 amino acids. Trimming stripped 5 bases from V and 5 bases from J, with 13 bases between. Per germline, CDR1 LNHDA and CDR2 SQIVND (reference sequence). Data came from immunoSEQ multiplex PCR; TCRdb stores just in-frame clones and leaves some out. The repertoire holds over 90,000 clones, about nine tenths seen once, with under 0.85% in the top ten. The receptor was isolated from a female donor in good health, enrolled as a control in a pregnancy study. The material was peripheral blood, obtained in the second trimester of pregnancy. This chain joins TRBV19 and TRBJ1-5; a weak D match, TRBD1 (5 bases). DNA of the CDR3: TGTGCCAGTAGTCCTGGGCAGGGTCATCAGCCCCAGCATTTT. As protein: CASSPGQGHQPQHF.